The 16 T cell receptor beta chains reported below all come from one sample, sequenced in a study of blood T cell repertoires in COVID-19. Libraries were prepared by immunoSEQ multiplex PCR; TCRdb keeps only in-frame clonotypes and omits some of them. The sample lists around 270,000 clones; about 80% were seen once. Sequencing used peripheral blood. These TCRs come from an older person with COVID-19, enrolled during active disease.

The rearrangement links TRBV20-1 to TRBJ2-1; 7 nucleotides line up with TRBD2. In germline, CDR1 is DFQATT, CDR2 SNEGSKA (reference sequence). The CDR3 runs 11 residues. The CDR3 protein is CRAGTHNEQFF. The CDR3 DNA reads as TGCAGAGCGGGGACCCACAATGAGCAGTTCTTC.

The rearrangement links TRBV7-2 to TRBJ1-5, with D hard to call. Trimming pared 1 base from V and 3 bases from J, leaving 10 bases between. CDR3 length equals 15 residues. CDR1 is SGHTA and CDR2 is FQGNSA in the germline V gene. CDR3 nucleotide sequence: TGTGCCAGCAGCTTAGTTCCGCAGGCCAATCAGCCCCAGCATTTT. Amino acid sequence: CASSLVPQANQPQHF.

J is TRBJ1-2 and V is TRBV27; D uncertain. CDR1 and CDR2 (germline): MNHEY, SMNVEV (reference sequence). V was trimmed by 6 bases and J by 6 bases, leaving 14 bases between them. The CDR3 is 13 amino acids. CDR3 protein: CASSRHPQDGYTF. The DNA of the CDR3 is TGTGCCAGCAGCCGGCACCCCCAGGATGGCTACACCTTC.

The V and J genes are TRBV27 and TRBJ2-2, with 11 bases that match TRBD2. The J segment lost 5 bases and the V segment lost 3 bases, leaving 14 bases of the junction unmatched. The CDR3 consists of 19 residues. The germline V gene encodes CDR1 MNHEY and CDR2 SMNVEV (reference sequence). The CDR3 is CASSFLLAGVSIVTGELFF. The CDR3 bases are TGTGCCAGCAGTTTTTTACTAGCGGGAGTTTCGATCGTAACCGGGGAGCTGTTTTTT.

The DNA of the CDR3 is TGTGCCACCAGCAGTGGGGGGGTAGGGGCCAACGTCCTGACTTTC. Its protein is CATSSGGVGANVLTF. This chain joins TRBV15 and TRBJ2-6; TRBD2 matches 7 bases. CDR3 length: 15 amino acids. Germline loops: CDR1 LNHNV, CDR2 YYDKDF (reference sequence). J lost 4 bases, V lost 3 bases, and 3 bases had no gene match. The whole variable domain, filled in from reference TRBV15 and TRBJ2-6, reads DAMVIQNPRYQVTQFGKPVTLSCSQTLNHNVMYWYQQKSSQAPKLLFHYYDKDFNNEADTPDNFQSRRPNTSFCFLDIRSPGLGDTAMYLCATSSGGVGANVLTFGAGSRLTVL.

The chain uses TRBV19 and TRBJ2-7, with 10 bases that match TRBD1. The CDR3 totals 15 residues. CDR1 and CDR2 (germline): LNHDA, SQIVND (reference sequence). Unmatched junction bases numbered 9, after V lost 5 bases and J lost 5 bases. In nucleotides, the CDR3 is TGTGCCAGTAGTTCTGCGGGACAGGGGCACCACGAGCAGTACTTC. Translated: CASSSAGQGHHEQYF.

The chain has TRBV7-7 and TRBJ1-3; D is ambiguous. Germline V lookup: CDR1 SSHAT, CDR2 FNYEAQ (reference sequence). The V end was cut by 7 bases, the J end by 0 bases, with 19 bases between. CDR3 length equals 17 residues. The DNA for the CDR3 is TGTGCCAGCATCCGAGGGTCGATTTACAACTCTGGAAACACCATATATTTT. As protein: CASIRGSIYNSGNTIYF.

This chain joins TRBV5-1 and TRBJ1-1; D is ambiguous. This CDR3 is built from 13 residues. Germline values: CDR1 SGHRS, CDR2 YFSETQ. Trimming took off 0 bases at V and 4 bases at J, with 7 bases between the two ends. CDR3 sequence: CASSLAGVTEAFF. CDR3 bases: TGCGCCAGCAGCTTGGCCGGTGTCACTGAAGCTTTCTTT.

On this clone itself: A junction boundary mismatches the germline segment, possibly from a read error. Distinct nucleotide sequences in the sample also encode this CDR3. The chain joins TRBV27 to TRBJ2-2; D perhaps matches TRBD1 (6 bases). The germline gives CDR1 MNHEY, CDR2 SMNVEV (reference sequence). The CDR3 has 12 amino acids. In DNA form, the CDR3 reads TGCGCCAGCTTCGCAGGGGCCGGGGAGCTGTTTTTT. The encoded protein is CASFAGAGELFF.

The chain joins TRBV7-2 to TRBJ1-3, with 9 bases aligning to TRBD1. Germline lookup yields CDR1 SGHTA and CDR2 FQGNSA. This CDR3 is 16 amino acids long. Losses at the gene ends were 2 bases for V and 2 bases for J; bases not matched to a gene: 4. In DNA form, the CDR3 reads TGTGCCAGCAGCTTAATGGGACAGGGAACTGGAAACACCATATATTTT. Its translation: CASSLMGQGTGNTIYF.

The chain carries TRBV7-8 and TRBJ2-3, with TRBD2 matching over 11 bases. CDR1 SGHVS and CDR2 FQNEAQ come from the germline V gene. J gave up 1 base and V 1 base, and 13 bases lay outside the gene matches. The CDR3 spans 20 residues. DNA for the CDR3: TGTGCCAGCAGCTTAGGGCCGACCCGACTAGCGGGGCGGGGCACAGATACGCAGTATTTT. Translated: CASSLGPTRLAGRGTDTQYF.

The V call is TRBV5-1, the J call TRBJ1-6, with D perhaps TRBD1 (5 bases). Trimming took 4 bases from V and 10 from J, leaving 21 bases between them. Germline CDR1 and CDR2: SGHRS and YFSETQ. This CDR3 is built from 16 residues. The CDR3 spells CASSPGDVGLRSPLHF. The DNA for the CDR3 is TGCGCCAGCAGCCCGGGGGATGTGGGGCTTCGGTCACCCCTCCACTTT.

The V gene is TRBV7-9, the J gene TRBJ1-5; D is ambiguous. The CDR3 has 19 residues. Germline CDR1 and CDR2: SEHNR and FQNEAQ (reference sequence). The ends were cut back, 1 base at V and 0 bases at J, with 19 bases in the middle. The CDR3 DNA is TGTGCCAGCAGCTTAGATTTGAAACAACAGCCCTCTAGCAATCAGCCCCAGCATTTT. It encodes CASSLDLKQQPSSNQPQHF.

V usage is TRBV6-4 and J usage is TRBJ1-2; the match to TRBD1 covers 7 bases. CDR3 length: 14 amino acids. V trimming: 3 bases; J trimming: 8 bases; junction bases outside the gene matches: 9. CDR1 and CDR2 from the germline V gene are MRHNA and SNTAGT. The CDR3 coding sequence is TGTGCCAGCAGTGAGGGGCAGGGGGGCAAGGGCTACACCTTC. It codes for CASSEGQGGKGYTF.

The chain employs TRBV2 and TRBJ1-2; the D gene is possibly TRBD1 (5 bases). The germline CDR1 and CDR2 sequences are SNHLY and FYNNEI. This CDR3 region has 14 residues. V lost 6 bases to trimming and J lost 0 bases, with 11 bases between them. CDR3 protein: CASRHRSANYGYTF. CDR3 coding DNA: TGTGCCAGCAGACACAGGTCGGCTAACTATGGCTACACCTTC.

The rearrangement links TRBV7-2 to TRBJ1-5; D is unclear. This CDR3 has 15 residues. Germline assignment: CDR1 SGHTA and CDR2 FQGNSA. Trimming shortened V by 5 bases and J by 1 base, and 12 bases separated the two germline ends. The CDR3 is CASSTDAGSNQPQHF. For the CDR3, the DNA is TGTGCCAGCAGCACTGATGCGGGGAGCAATCAGCCCCAGCATTTT.